The TCR beta chain described here comes from a study of breast tumors, draining lymph nodes, adjacent tissues. Whole-study results and caveats: That most tumor T cells come from lymph nodes remained unproven.

From the multiplex PCR reads, TCRdb called clonotypes with MiXCR, one entry per CDR3 protein. The sample includes some 130,000 distinct CDR3 sequences, around 21% seen only once; the top ten take over 2%. Axillary draining lymph nodes of breast cancer patients supplied the node samples. Trimming pared 0 bases from V and 2 bases from J, leaving 8 bases between. Germline CDR1 GTSNPN, CDR2 SVGIG (reference sequence). This CDR3 region has 14 residues. In its sample, this clonotype was seen many times. What it recognizes is unknown. The chain carries TRBV30 and TRBJ1-3; D remains ambiguous. Material for sequencing was axillary lymph node tissue. The receptor's source is a female donor with breast cancer. Some clones in this sample may be carry-over from other donors' samples. This CDR3 is CAWSVMSPGNTIYF. The CDR3 DNA sequence: TGTGCCTGGAGTGTCATGAGCCCTGGAAACACCATATATTTT.